This TCR beta chain was retrieved from a study of Ad26.COV2.S vaccination and SARS-CoV-2 variants. Treatment denoted: 15 to 20 received Ad26.COV2.S at low or high dose, single or two shots; 5 received placebo; per-sample allocation not given. Collection of samples fell on day 63 after the first vaccine or placebo injection. In Boston, an adult donor aged 18-55 years took part. The V gene's germline CDR1 is SNHLY and CDR2 FYNNEI. Unmatched junction bases numbered 9, after V lost 6 bases and J lost 8 bases. This CDR3 contains 14 residues. Repertoires were generated with immunoSEQ multiplex PCR, while TCRdb's copy carries only in-frame clones and drops some. The sample holds about 450,000 clones, roughly nine tenths seen once. This clone was recorded once.

The chain has TRBV2 and TRBJ1-4, with 7 nucleotides matching TRBD1. The origin of this receptor is a person aged 18-65 years who received the Ad26.COV2.S COVID-19 vaccine or a placebo. Sequenced material: peripheral blood, taken in a trial of Ad26.COV2.S vaccine versus placebo. CDR3: CASSATGLREKLFF. The DNA of the CDR3 is TGTGCCAGCAGCGCGACAGGGCTCAGGGAAAAACTGTTTTTT.